These 27 T cell receptor beta chains came from one sample sequenced in a study of human T cells and chemical hapten exposure. This sample's time point: patch test 3, about 24 weeks after DPC sensitization. Treatment defined: therapeutic diphenylcyclopropenone sensitization with weekly scalp DPC. MiXCR, run by TCRdb on the RACE reads, gives a single entry per CDR3 protein. The top ten hold more than 0.85% of the sample, which has about 90,000 distinct CDR3 sequences, 9.5% to 13% seen once. The source material was whole blood, sampled in connection with sensitization to the hapten diphenylcyclopropenone (DPC). The receptors here all came from a woman between 25 and 40 years old with alopecia areata. Some clones in this sample may be carry-over from other donors' samples.

This clonotype was recorded at least ten times. The chain recombines TRBV2 with TRBJ1-1, with 7 positions matching TRBD1. This CDR3 region has 13 residues. V dropped 10 bases and J dropped 4; count of bases not matched to a gene: 9. The germline CDR1 and CDR2 sequences are SNHLY and FYNNEI. The CDR3 reads CATRTGVLTEAFF. The CDR3 region has the DNA TGTGCCACCCGGACAGGAGTTCTCACTGAAGCTTTCTTT.

This clonotype was counted only a few times. The V gene is TRBV11-3, the J gene TRBJ2-2; 7 nucleotides match TRBD1. The CDR3 has 16 residues. The ends lost 5 bases at V and 2 bases at J; junction bases unmatched: 8. The germline gives CDR1 SGHNT, CDR2 YENEEA. Here the CDR3 DNA reads TGTGCCAGCAGCCAATTAACAGGGGTCAACACCGGGGAGCTGTTTTTT. Its translation is CASSQLTGVNTGELFF.

This clonotype was detected only a few times. CDR3 in DNA: TGTGCCAGCAGCTTACGGGCCCCCTGGCAGGGAGGGCCTGGGGCCAACGTCCTGACTTTC. This translates into CASSLRAPWQGGPGANVLTF. This rearrangement joins TRBV7-6 to TRBJ2-6; TRBD2 matches at 7 bases. The V gene end was trimmed by 2 bases and the J gene end by 2 bases; junction bases not matched to a gene: 15. The CDR3 totals 20 residues. In germline, CDR1 is SGHVS, CDR2 FNYEAQ.

The V and J genes are TRBV6-2 or TRBV6-3 and TRBJ2-7; no definite D call. Trimming left V 5 bases short and J 3 bases short, with 14 bases between. CDR1 and CDR2 (germline): MNHEY, SVGEGT. CDR3 length equals 14 residues. CDR3 bases: TGTGCCAGCAGTCCGTCCGGGTCTAACTACGAGCAGTACTTC. The encoded protein is CASSPSGSNYEQYF.

This clonotype was counted only a few times. This rearrangement joins TRBV28 to TRBJ1-3; no clear D. This CDR3 region has 14 residues. The germline V gene encodes CDR1 MDHEN and CDR2 SYDVKM. V lost 6 bases, J lost 0 bases, and 9 bases lay in between. The CDR3 reads CASRPPGSGNTIYF. For the CDR3, the DNA is TGTGCCAGCAGACCCCCGGGCTCTGGAAACACCATATATTTT.

This clonotype was seen repeatedly, ten times or more. This chain connects TRBV29-1 to TRBJ2-5; tentatively, D is TRBD2 (5 bases). Germline V gene data show CDR1 as SQVTM and CDR2 as ANQGSEA. The germline V and J ends were trimmed by 3 bases and 0 bases, with 11 bases remaining between them. This CDR3 is built from 14 residues. The CDR3 DNA follows: TGCAGCGTTGAGGGCGGGCCGTACCAAGAGACCCAGTACTTC. It codes for CSVEGGPYQETQYF.

The chain recombines TRBV29-1 with TRBJ1-1; D is unclear. The germline V gene has CDR1 SQVTM and CDR2 ANQGSEA. With 1 base removed from V and 1 base from J, the gap between germline ends came to 10 bases. This CDR3 spans 14 amino acids. The DNA of the CDR3 is TGCAGCGTTGAAGTGGCGGGAGAGAACACTGAAGCTTTCTTT. It encodes CSVEVAGENTEAFF.

The chain links TRBV11-2 to TRBJ2-1; D gene ambiguous. V lost 7 bases and J lost 0, with 7 bases in between. The CDR3 is made up of 13 amino acids. The germline CDR1 and CDR2 sequences are SGHAT and FQNNGV. The CDR3 spells CASNPSSYNEQFF. In DNA, the CDR3 is TGTGCCAGCAACCCGAGCTCCTACAATGAGCAGTTCTTC.

This clonotype was detected ten times or more. The chain uses TRBV27 and TRBJ2-1; D call uncertain. Germline V gene data show CDR1 as MNHEY and CDR2 as SMNVEV (reference sequence). CDR3 length: 14 amino acids. Trimming removed 6 bases from V and 8 bases from J, with 17 bases in between. The CDR3 protein is CASSPPGRFDEQFF. The CDR3 nucleotides read TGTGCCAGCAGCCCTCCCGGACGGTTTGATGAGCAGTTCTTC.

The chain links TRBV2 to TRBJ2-5; unclear D gene. Germline V gives CDR1 SNHLY, CDR2 FYNNEI. The CDR3 is made up of 15 amino acids. The V gene lost 7 bases and the J gene lost 2 bases, with 17 bases spanning the gap. CDR3 in amino acids: CASTPKVRGQETQYF. CDR3 nucleotides: TGTGCCAGCACCCCGAAGGTTCGAGGACAAGAGACCCAGTACTTC.

This clonotype was seen a handful of times. The chain combines TRBV4-3 with TRBJ2-3; D perhaps matches TRBD1 (6 bases). Trimming took 1 base from V and 6 from J, leaving 17 bases between them. Germline assignment: CDR1 LGHNA and CDR2 YSLEER. The CDR3 sequence is 16 residues long. The CDR3: CASSQGRGRGKDTQYF. The DNA of the CDR3 is TGCGCCAGCAGCCAAGGCAGGGGACGGGGCAAGGATACGCAGTATTTT.

Many counts were recorded for this clonotype. This chain connects TRBV7-2 to TRBJ1-6; D perhaps matches TRBD1 (5 bases). From germline, CDR1 is SGHTA and CDR2 FQGNSA. V was trimmed by 5 bases and J by 18 bases, leaving 20 bases between them. The length of the CDR3 is 13 residues. This chain's CDR3 is CASSQRRDESTHF. DNA of the CDR3: TGTGCCAGCAGCCAACGCCGGGACGAAAGCACCCACTTT.

Comments on this clonotype: A much larger clonotype is one base distant, so this may be a read error. The chain links TRBV6-1 to TRBJ1-6, with TRBD1 matching over 11 bases. Per the germline V gene, CDR1 is MNHNS and CDR2 is SASEGT. This CDR3 comprises 14 residues. The CDR3 bases are TGTGCCAGCGGGGGACAGGGGGAGAGTTCACCCCTCCCCTTT. This gives the protein CASGGQGESSPLPF.

This clonotype was recorded a few times. This chain connects TRBV11-2 to TRBJ1-3; 8 positions match TRBD1. In germline, CDR1 is SGHAT, CDR2 FQNNGV. The V gene end was trimmed by 3 bases and the J gene end by 2 bases; junction bases not matched to a gene: 3. CDR3 size: 15 residues. CDR3 nucleotides: TGTGCCAGCAGCTTCCGACAGGGGCCTGGAAACACCATATATTTT. It encodes CASSFRQGPGNTIYF. The full variable domain, its missing parts supplied by reference TRBV11-2 and TRBJ1-3, is EAGVAQSPRYKIIEKRQSVAFWCNPISGHATLYWYQQILGQGPKLLIQFQNNGVVDDSQLPKDRFSAERLKGVDSTLKIQPAKLEDSAVYLCASSFRQGPGNTIYFGEGSWLTVV.

This clonotype came up many times. The chain combines TRBV4-1 with TRBJ1-1; D unclear. This CDR3 spans 13 amino acids. Germline CDR1 reads MGHRA; CDR2 reads YSYEKL. The germline V and J ends were trimmed by 0 bases and 8 bases, with 10 bases remaining between them. The CDR3 loop is CASSQDLETEAFF. CDR3 in DNA: TGCGCCAGCAGCCAAGATCTAGAGACAGAAGCTTTCTTT.

This clonotype was observed at least ten times. V and J are TRBV5-4 and TRBJ2-1, with D possibly being TRBD1 (6 bases). Germline lookup yields CDR1 SGHNT and CDR2 YYREEE (reference sequence). V dropped 4 bases and J dropped 4 bases, with 24 bases sitting between them. This CDR3 comprises 18 residues. The CDR3 DNA is TGTGCCAGCAGCGCTATAGTCGGGACAATTGTTCCTTACAATGAGCAGTTCTTC. Its translation is CASSAIVGTIVPYNEQFF.

This clonotype was counted many times. The chain carries TRBV5-1 and TRBJ1-5; possible D gene TRBD1, 5 bases. The CDR3 totals 13 residues. Germline CDR1 is SGHRS and CDR2 is YFSETQ. V lost 0 bases, J lost 6 bases, and 7 bases lay in between. The CDR3 DNA sequence: TGCGCCAGCAGCTTGGAGGGGACTCAGCCCCAGCATTTT. Encoded protein: CASSLEGTQPQHF. Filled out from reference TRBV5-1 and TRBJ1-5, the complete variable domain reads KAGVTQTPRYLIKTRGQQVTLSCSPISGHRSVSWYQQTPGQGLQFLFEYFSETQRNKGNFPGRFSGRQFSNSRSEMNVSTLELGDSALYLCASSLEGTQPQHFGDGTRLSIL.

On this clonotype: A much larger clone lies a single base off, so this may be a read error. The conserved phenylalanine or tryptophan normally closing the CDR3 is absent here, so this likely arose from a read error. The rearrangement joins TRBV18 to TRBJ2-5, with a possible D match to TRBD1 (6 bases). V shed 0 bases and J shed 2 bases, with 7 bases lying between them. CDR1 is KGHSH and CDR2 is LQKENI in the germline V gene. CDR3 length: 14 amino acids. The CDR3 protein is CASSPPGQQETQYY. In nucleotides, the CDR3 is TGTGCCAGCTCACCACCGGGACAACAAGAGACCCAGTACTAC.

Ten or more counts support this clonotype. This chain uses TRBV2 with TRBJ1-4, with 7 bases aligning to TRBD1. The ends lost 11 bases at V and 3 bases at J; junction bases unmatched: 6. Germline CDR1 SNHLY, CDR2 FYNNEI. The CDR3 contains 13 residues. CDR3 coding DNA: TGTGCCGCCCACAGGGGCCCTAATGAAAAACTGTTTTTT. Translated: CAAHRGPNEKLFF.

The genes are TRBV29-1 and TRBJ1-1; D unresolved. Trimming removed 5 bases at V and 2 bases at J, with 3 bases between. Germline CDR1 and CDR2: SQVTM and ANQGSEA. CDR3 length: 10 residues. The CDR3: CSVYNTEAFF. The CDR3, as DNA: TGCAGCGTTTATAACACTGAAGCTTTCTTT.

This clonotype was recorded only once. A much larger clone differs by one base, so this may be a read error. The genes are TRBV28 and TRBJ2-7; the D gene is possibly TRBD1 (5 bases). The germline V gene has CDR1 MDHEN and CDR2 SYDVKM. CDR3 length: 14 amino acids. The V and J ends lost 4 bases and 5 bases respectively, with 15 bases between them. The CDR3 DNA is TGTGCCAGCAGTTCTGCAGGGAAAACCCACGAGCAGTACGTC. Amino acid sequence: CASSSAGKTHEQYV.

This clonotype was seen at least ten times. This rearrangement joins TRBV6-1 to TRBJ2-3; TRBD1 matches 9 bases. Germline loops: CDR1 MNHNS, CDR2 SASEGT. The CDR3 is 15 residues long. V lost 4 bases, J lost 2 bases, and 4 bases stayed unmatched. The CDR3 DNA sequence: TGTGCCAGCAGTGCCGGGACAGGGCACACAGATACGCAGTATTTT. Encoded protein: CASSAGTGHTDTQYF.

This sequence joins TRBV4-3 and TRBJ2-3; 8 bases map to TRBD2. V dropped 2 bases and J dropped 3; count of bases not matched to a gene: 10. The V gene's germline CDR1 is LGHNA and CDR2 YSLEER. The CDR3 spans 17 residues. The CDR3 bases are TGCGCCAGCAGCCAATCGAAACGGGGGGGGCGAACAGATACGCAGTATTTT. Translating gives CASSQSKRGGRTDTQYF.

This sequence joins TRBV29-1 and TRBJ2-2, with D unresolved. The CDR3 has 11 residues. Germline V gene data show CDR1 as SQVTM and CDR2 as ANQGSEA. V was pared by 6 bases and J by 6 bases, with 8 bases between. The CDR3 nucleotides read TGCAGCGTCCGAACAGCCGGGGAGCTGTTTTTT. Amino acids: CSVRTAGELFF.

This clonotype was counted ten times or more. CDR3 in amino acids: CASSPSGTTEETQYF. The CDR3 nucleotides read TGCGCCAGCAGCCCGTCCGGGACTACCGAAGAGACCCAGTACTTC. The chain uses TRBV4-1 and TRBJ2-5, with TRBD2 matching over 7 bases. V trimming: 4 bases; J trimming: 3 bases; junction bases outside the gene matches: 8. CDR1 and CDR2 from the germline V gene are MGHRA and YSYEKL. CDR3 length: 15 residues.

The rearrangement uses TRBV5-1 and TRBJ2-7; D not certain. Germline values: CDR1 SGHRS, CDR2 YFSETQ. Trimming left V 4 bases short and J 3 bases short, with 14 bases between. This CDR3 is 14 amino acids long. DNA for the CDR3: TGCGCCAGCAGCCCCGCGCAGAAGTTCTACGAGCAGTACTTC. This gives the protein CASSPAQKFYEQYF.

This sequence joins TRBV28 and TRBJ2-7; 7 bases agree with TRBD2. The CDR3 has 15 residues. Germline V gene lookup returns CDR1 MDHEN and CDR2 SYDVKM. The V segment lost 6 bases and the J segment 2 bases; nucleotides outside the gene matches: 10. CDR3 protein: CASRSSGGFPYEQYF. The CDR3 nucleotides read TGTGCCAGCAGATCTTCGGGGGGTTTCCCCTACGAGCAGTACTTC.